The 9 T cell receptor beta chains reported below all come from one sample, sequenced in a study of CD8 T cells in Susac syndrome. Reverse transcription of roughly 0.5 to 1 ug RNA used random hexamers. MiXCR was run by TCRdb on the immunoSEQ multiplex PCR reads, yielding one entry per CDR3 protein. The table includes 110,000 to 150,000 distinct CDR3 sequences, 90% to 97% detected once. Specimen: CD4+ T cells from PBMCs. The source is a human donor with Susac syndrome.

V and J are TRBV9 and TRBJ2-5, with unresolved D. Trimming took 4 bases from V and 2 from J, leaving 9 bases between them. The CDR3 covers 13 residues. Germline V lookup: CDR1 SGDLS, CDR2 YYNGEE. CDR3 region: CASSPDIQETQYF. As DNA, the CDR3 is TGTGCCAGCAGCCCAGACATACAAGAGACCCAGTACTTC.

CDR3 sequence (DNA): TGTGCCAGCAGCAGGGGACTAGCGGGTGGCACCGGGGAGCTGTTTTTT. Protein product: CASSRGLAGGTGELFF. The V call is TRBV7-3, the J call TRBJ2-2; 12 bases are shared with TRBD2. V was pared by 5 bases and J by 4 bases, with 5 bases of the junction left unmatched. CDR1 and CDR2 from the germline V gene are SGHTA and FQGTGA. This CDR3 is built from 16 residues.

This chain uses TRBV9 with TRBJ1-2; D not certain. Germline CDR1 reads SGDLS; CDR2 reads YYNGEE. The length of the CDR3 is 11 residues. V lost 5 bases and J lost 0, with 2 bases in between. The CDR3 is CASSANYGYTF. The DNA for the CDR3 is TGTGCCAGCAGTGCTAACTATGGCTACACCTTC.

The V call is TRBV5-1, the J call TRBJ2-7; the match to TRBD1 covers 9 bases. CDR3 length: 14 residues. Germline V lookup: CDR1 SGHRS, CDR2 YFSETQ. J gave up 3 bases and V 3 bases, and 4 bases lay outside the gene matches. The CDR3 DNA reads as TGCGCCAGCAGCTCACAGGGACAGGGCTACGAGCAGTACTTC. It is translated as CASSSQGQGYEQYF. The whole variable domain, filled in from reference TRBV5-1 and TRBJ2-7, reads KAGVTQTPRYLIKTRGQQVTLSCSPISGHRSVSWYQQTPGQGLQFLFEYFSETQRNKGNFPGRFSGRQFSNSRSEMNVSTLELGDSALYLCASSSQGQGYEQYFGPGTRLTVT.

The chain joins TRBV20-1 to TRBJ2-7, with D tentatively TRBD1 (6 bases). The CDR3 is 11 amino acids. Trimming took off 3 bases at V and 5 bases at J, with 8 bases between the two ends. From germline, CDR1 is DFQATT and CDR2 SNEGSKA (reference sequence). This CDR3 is CSASYRDEQYF. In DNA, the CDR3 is TGCAGTGCTAGTTACAGGGACGAGCAGTACTTC.

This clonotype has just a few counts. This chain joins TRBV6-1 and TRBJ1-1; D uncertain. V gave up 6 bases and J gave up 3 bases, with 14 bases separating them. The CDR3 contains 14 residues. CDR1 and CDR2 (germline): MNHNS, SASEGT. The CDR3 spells CASSPAGEYTEAFF. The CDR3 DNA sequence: TGTGCCAGCAGCCCCGCGGGCGAATACACTGAAGCTTTCTTT.

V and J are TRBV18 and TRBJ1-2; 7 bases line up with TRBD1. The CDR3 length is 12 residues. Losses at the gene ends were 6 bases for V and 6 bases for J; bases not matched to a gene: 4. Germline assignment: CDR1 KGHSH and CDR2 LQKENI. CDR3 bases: TGTGCCAGCTCCCTTGACAGGGATGGCTACACCTTC. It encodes CASSLDRDGYTF.

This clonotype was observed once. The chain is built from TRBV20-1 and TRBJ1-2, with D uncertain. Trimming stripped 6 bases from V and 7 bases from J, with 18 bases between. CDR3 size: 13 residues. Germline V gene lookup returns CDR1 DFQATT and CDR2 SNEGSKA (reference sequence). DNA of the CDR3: TGCAGTGCAGTCCGGAGGACGCCTAGTGGCTACACCTTC. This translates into CSAVRRTPSGYTF.

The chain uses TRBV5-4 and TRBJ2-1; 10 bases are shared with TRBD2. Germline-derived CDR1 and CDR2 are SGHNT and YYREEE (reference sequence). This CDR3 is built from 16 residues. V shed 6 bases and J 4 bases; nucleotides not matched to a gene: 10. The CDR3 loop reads CASNVAASGGYNEQFF. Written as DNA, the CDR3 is TGTGCCAGCAACGTCGCGGCTAGCGGGGGTTACAATGAGCAGTTCTTC. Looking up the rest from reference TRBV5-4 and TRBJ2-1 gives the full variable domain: ETGVTQSPTHLIKTRGQQVTLRCSSQSGHNTVSWYQQALGQGPQFIFQYYREEENGRGNFPPRFSGLQFPNYSSELNVNALELDDSALYLCASNVAASGGYNEQFFGPGTRLTVL.